The entry below gives a single T cell receptor beta chain sequence along with its context. The data derive from a study of blood T cell repertoires in COVID-19. Germline CDR1 reads MDHEN; CDR2 reads SYDVKM. V lost 2 bases and J lost 8; bases outside the gene matches: 10. The CDR3 is made up of 16 amino acids. Assay: immunoSEQ multiplex PCR; the TCRdb copy retains only in-frame clones and omits some. Of 150,000 to 200,000 clones in the sample, approximately 85% were seen once. The chain couples TRBV28 to TRBJ2-1; 9 nucleotides agree with TRBD2. The specimen sequenced was PBMCs or T cells enriched from blood (not recorded which). This clonotype was sampled from a woman aged 18-29 years who had recovered from COVID-19. CDR3 amino acids: CASSLAGGLYFDEQFF. The CDR3 region has the DNA TGTGCCAGCAGTTTAGCGGGGGGGCTGTATTTCGATGAGCAGTTCTTC. The variable domain in full, completed from reference TRBV28 and TRBJ2-1, reads DVKVTQSSRYLVKRTGEKVFLECVQDMDHENMFWYRQDPGLGLRLIYFSYDVKMKEKGDIPEGYSVSREKKERFSLILESASTNQTSMYLCASSLAGGLYFDEQFFGPGTRLTVL.